The 13 T cell receptor beta chains below come from one sample, sequenced in a study of blood T cell repertoires in COVID-19. TCRdb's table, derived via immunoSEQ multiplex PCR, lists solely in-frame clones and lacks some. The sample lists under 500,000 clones, approximately 90% occurring once. Sequencing was carried out using PBMCs or T cells enriched from blood (not recorded which). Receptors were obtained from a young woman with acute COVID-19.

Notes on this clone: In the same sample, other DNA sequences code for this CDR3. The V and J genes are TRBV27 and TRBJ2-7; no clear D. Germline-derived CDR1 and CDR2 are MNHEY and SMNVEV (reference sequence). V was shortened by 2 bases and J by 1 base, with 6 bases between the two germline ends. The CDR3 has 13 amino acids. DNA for the CDR3: TGTGCCAGCAGTTTAAGTCGGTCCTACGAGCAGTACTTC. It specifies CASSLSRSYEQYF.

The rearrangement uses TRBV5-1 and TRBJ1-3; D is ambiguous. CDR3 size: 17 residues. With 2 bases removed from V and 4 bases from J, the gap between germline ends came to 19 bases. In germline, CDR1 is SGHRS, CDR2 YFSETQ. The chain's CDR3 is CASSFGPAGVRGNTIYF. The CDR3 DNA reads TGCGCCAGCAGCTTCGGCCCGGCCGGTGTGCGGGGAAACACCATATATTTT.

CDR3 region: CASTPRGVNEQFF. The CDR3 DNA sequence: TGTGCCAGTACCCCCCGCGGGGTGAATGAGCAGTTCTTC. This sequence joins TRBV19 and TRBJ2-1; TRBD2 is a possible D gene (6 bases). CDR1 and CDR2 (germline): LNHDA, SQIVND (reference sequence). The CDR3 covers 13 residues. Trimming removed 7 bases from V and 7 bases from J, with 14 bases in between.

The rearrangement joins TRBV10-3 to TRBJ2-3; weak D call: TRBD2 (8 bases). The V end was cut by 6 bases, the J end by 5 bases, with 27 bases between. The CDR3 spans 18 residues. Germline V gene data show CDR1 as ENHRY and CDR2 as SYGVKD. The CDR3 DNA is TGTGCCATCAGGGGACAGCCGCTTGGGACTAGGCATGAAGATACGCAGTATTTT. This sequence encodes CAIRGQPLGTRHEDTQYF.

The chain has TRBV28 and TRBJ1-1; D is possibly TRBD1 (6 bases). This CDR3 is built from 15 residues. The V gene lost 6 bases and the J gene lost 5 bases, with 19 bases spanning the gap. CDR1 is MDHEN, CDR2 SYDVKM, per germline. The CDR3 reads CASRDPSTGKTEAFF. The CDR3 DNA sequence: TGTGCCAGCAGGGACCCCAGTACAGGGAAGACTGAAGCTTTCTTT. Drawing the rest from reference TRBV28 and TRBJ1-1, the complete variable domain is DVKVTQSSRYLVKRTGEKVFLECVQDMDHENMFWYRQDPGLGLRLIYFSYDVKMKEKGDIPEGYSVSREKKERFSLILESASTNQTSMYLCASRDPSTGKTEAFFGQGTRLTVV.

The gene calls are TRBV19 and TRBJ1-2; 8 nucleotides agree with TRBD1. CDR1 and CDR2 from the germline V gene are LNHDA and SQIVND (reference sequence). V lost 8 bases and J lost 8; bases outside the gene matches: 10. The CDR3 has 13 residues. This CDR3 is CASRDRGFGGYTF. The CDR3, as DNA: TGTGCCAGTCGAGACAGGGGCTTTGGAGGCTACACCTTC. Together with reference TRBV19 and TRBJ1-2, the CDR3 gives the full variable domain: DGGITQSPKYLFRKEGQNVTLSCEQNLNHDAMYWYRQDPGQGLRLIYYSQIVNDFQKGDIAEGYSVSREKKESFPLTVTSAQKNPTAFYLCASRDRGFGGYTFGSGTRLTVV.

V usage is TRBV5-1 and J usage is TRBJ1-1; D is possibly TRBD1 (5 bases). Germline V gene data show CDR1 as SGHRS and CDR2 as YFSETQ. Trimming removed 1 base from V and 7 bases from J, with 17 bases in between. The CDR3 loop spans 15 amino acids. CDR3 sequence reads: CASSLYRRSKGEAFF. The DNA of the CDR3 is TGCGCCAGCAGCTTGTACAGGCGGAGTAAGGGTGAAGCTTTCTTT.

This sequence joins TRBV28 and TRBJ1-2; 8 bases are shared with TRBD1. From germline, CDR1 is MDHEN and CDR2 SYDVKM. V was pared by 7 bases and J by 8 bases, with 9 bases of the junction left unmatched. CDR3 length: 13 amino acids. CDR3 DNA sequence: TGTGCCAGCAAAATTTCAGGGGGCAAGGGCTACACCTTC. It encodes CASKISGGKGYTF.

The CDR3 loop is CASSLGSTSGSEETQYF. The CDR3 nucleotides read TGTGCCAGCAGCTTGGGGAGCACTAGCGGGAGTGAGGAGACCCAGTACTTC. The V and J genes are TRBV5-4 and TRBJ2-5; the match to TRBD2 covers 11 bases. The V gene's germline CDR1 is SGHNT and CDR2 YYREEE (reference sequence). The CDR3 has 17 residues. V lost 0 bases, J lost 5 bases, and 9 bases stayed unmatched.

This rearrangement joins TRBV11-2 to TRBJ1-1, with D maybe TRBD1 (5 bases). CDR1 and CDR2 (germline): SGHAT, FQNNGV. V shed 3 bases and J shed 3 bases, with 11 bases lying between them. This CDR3 spans 14 amino acids. CDR3 DNA: TGTGCCAGCAGCTTGCAGGGCGCGGACACTGAAGCTTTCTTT. It is translated as CASSLQGADTEAFF.

The V gene is TRBV5-4, the J gene TRBJ2-1, with TRBD2 matching 8 bases. The CDR3 has 15 amino acids. The junction had 11 bases not matched to a gene; V was cut back by 3 bases and J by 9 bases. Germline CDR1 is SGHNT and CDR2 is YYREEE (reference sequence). The CDR3: CASSWNPGRAPEQFF. In DNA form, the CDR3 reads TGTGCCAGCAGCTGGAACCCCGGGAGGGCCCCTGAGCAGTTCTTC.

The V and J genes are TRBV6-4 and TRBJ2-1; possible D gene TRBD2, 7 bases. The CDR3 consists of 14 residues. Trimming shortened V by 5 bases and J by 7 bases, and 15 bases separated the two germline ends. Germline V gene lookup returns CDR1 MRHNA and CDR2 SNTAGT. CDR3: CASSRGGPWNEQFF. The CDR3 region has the DNA TGTGCCAGCAGTAGGGGGGGGCCCTGGAATGAGCAGTTCTTC.

This clone was recorded once. The rearrangement uses TRBV4-3 and TRBJ1-2; D perhaps matches TRBD1 (5 bases). V was shortened by 0 bases and J by 1 base, with 12 bases between the two germline ends. The CDR3 has 16 amino acids. In germline, CDR1 is LGHNA, CDR2 YSLEER. CDR3 coding DNA: TGCGCCAGCAGCCAAGATCTGACAGAGCATAACTATGGCTACACCTTC. Translation gives CASSQDLTEHNYGYTF.